This TCR beta chain stems from a study of human CD8 memory T cell subsets. About this clonotype: The antigen is undetermined.

Study-level results: Chao1 estimates suggested higher diversity in stem-like memory T cells than in precursor exhausted T cells.

Extraction of RNA, which was performed with an RNeasy Mini Kit, drew on duplicate vials of approximately 150,000 sorted CD8+ T cells per subset. UMI-labeled 5' RACE was used, and it produced the TCR beta libraries. How the authors handled the data: Each of the TCR beta libraries had somewhere between about 3,000 and 20,000 functional CDR3 beta clonotypes in it. Reprocessing the 5' RACE reads, TCRdb reports a single entry for every CDR3 protein and omits DNA. TCRdb's processing, not the authors', yielded these V and J calls. This sample's clone table lists approximately 4,500 distinct CDR3 sequences. This CDR3 has 16 amino acids. Germline lookup yields CDR1 MNHNY and CDR2 SVGAGI (reference sequence).

This receptor was identified in a human donor in good health. The J gene is TRBJ2-7, the V gene TRBV6-6; lacking DNA, the TRBD2 call made by TCRdb goes unchecked. The specimen sequenced was CD8+ T cells from PBMCs. The CDR3 loop is CASSDSPLAGVYEQYF.